This T cell receptor (beta chain) was identified in a study of monozygotic twins with inflammatory bowel disease (dated by TCRdb to 2018 to 2020). About the study as a whole: The full study comprised 30 or so monozygotic twin pairs: nine German pairs (four IBD-concordant, five IBD-discordant) and 19 IBD-discordant Danish pairs. Each individual had, on average, about 151 000 unique TCRalpha sequences and 181 000 unique TCRbeta sequences available for analysis. Disease-associated traits were sought mainly through comparisons between IBD patients and their genetically identical healthy co-twins within discordant pairs.

A 2.5 ml peripheral blood sample was drawn into PAXgene tubes per donor and stored at -80°C. Total RNA was isolated from whole blood with the PAXgene blood miRNA kit on an automated QIAcube, without T cell sorting. Peripheral blood from monozygotic twin pairs concordant or discordant for inflammatory bowel disease was subjected to deep TCRalpha and TCRbeta repertoire profiling with unique molecular barcoding. Smoking habits were recorded for all twin pairs, and each individual was classified as a current, former or never smoker. The research as a whole found: IBD patients shared fewer clonotypes with other individuals than healthy twins did, most markedly in patients showing signs of disease activity. Background noise and inter-individual variability may have been introduced into the repertoires by the differing immunosuppressive treatments among patients. Distinction between different T cell subtypes could not be achieved in the analysis. TCRbeta repertoire diversity, by inverse Simpson index, was decreased in IBD patients compared with their healthy co-twins. No single strong signal or clonotype linked to IBD turned up in the results, so the idea that one exists was not supported. Concordant and discordant twins showed no difference in repertoire similarity, possibly because of limited statistical power.

The library was made by 5' RACE. Each TCR library was prepared from around 3.5 ug of total RNA. For each sample, cDNA synthesis was carried out in eight separate reactions using SMARTScribe reverse transcriptase. During cDNA synthesis, template switching introduced unique molecular identifiers that contained a 6-nucleotide sample barcode. TCRalpha and TCRbeta cDNA was amplified by two nested PCRs of 16 and 9 cycles, with bead purification after each PCR. Before amplification, the cDNA was treated with uracil DNA-glycosylase and purified using the QIAquick PCR purification kit. The second PCR added Illumina TruSeq-compatible adapters along with sample-specific barcodes. Library quality and concentration were checked on TapeStation and Qubit, and libraries were pooled at around 5 ng each. Sequencing of pooled libraries was carried out on an Illumina HiSeq2500 single-index Rapid Run using 2 x 100 bp reads and custom sequencing primers. The original methods were these. MiGEC version 1.2.6 was used for UMI-based consensus assembly, which corrected PCR and sequencing errors. V(D)J alignment, clonotype assembly and CDR3 extraction were performed with MiXCR version 2.1.1. Normalisation of gene usage, clonotype sharing and MAIT/NKT TCR abundance was achieved by analysing the top 1000, 10 000 and 20 000 clonotypes per sample. Diversity was computed as the inverse Simpson index with the vegan R package after downsampling to 27 000 UMIs. Paired Mann-Whitney U tests were applied to discordant twin pairs, with Benjamini-Hochberg correction for multiple testing. TCRdb reprocessed the sequencing reads and holds a single record per CDR3 protein sequence, with no DNA. These V and J calls originate from TCRdb's pipeline instead of the authors' own analysis. The sample table on file contains some 210,000 distinct CDR3 sequences. The ten top clones hold approximately 1.6% of the sample.

In the case of this clonotype: What this receptor recognizes is not known.

Counted from cysteine to phenylalanine, this CDR3 has 15 amino acids. The DNA sequence is not available. Reading the germline V gene gives CDR1 SGHDT and CDR2 YYEEEE. The source is a human donor with ulcerative colitis or Crohn's disease, or a healthy co-twin of an affected twin (not recorded which). The sample consisted of blood. The sequence links TRBV5-6 to TRBJ2-3. The CDR3 reads as follows: CASSFGPRATDTQYF.